This TCR beta chain is drawn from a study of identical twins. With no exceptions, donors were healthy Caucasians. TCRdb re-analysed the 5' RACE reads in MiXCR, keeping a single row per CDR3 protein. This sample has about 240,000 distinct CDR3 sequences, with roughly a tenth found just once. This clonotype turned up a few times. The CDR3 is 13 residues long. The V gene's germline CDR1 is LNHDA and CDR2 SQIVND (reference sequence). V lost 2 bases, J lost 6 bases, and 8 bases lay in between. The sequencing sample was made of memory T cells sorted from blood. This receptor was identified in a man in his fifties in good health. The chain carries TRBV19 and TRBJ2-1, with D perhaps TRBD1 (6 bases). CDR3 bases: TGTGCCAGTAGTATAATAGGGGGCAATGAGCAGTTCTTC. Translation: CASSIIGGNEQFF.